These T cell receptor beta chains were read from a single sample in a study of cytomegalovirus exposure and HLA in healthy donors. Libraries were prepared by immunoSEQ multiplex PCR; TCRdb keeps only in-frame clonotypes and omits some of them. The sample lists about 120,000 clones, around 75% seen once, with approximately 0.9% in the top ten. The source material was PBMCs. All receptors derive from a woman in her twenties or thirties in good health and CMV-seronegative. The CDR3 runs from the conserved cysteine through the conserved F or W. The order of the fields is V gene, CDR3 protein.

TRBV7-9 | CASSRTGTPDTQYF
TRBV7-9 | CASSLYGTYGYTF
TRBV30 | CAWSVQGVNYGYTF
TRBV7-2 | CASSLAGGLNTEAFF
TRBV7-2 | CASSFRLAGGYNEQFF
TRBV13 | CATTSPSLNTEAFF
TRBV13 | CASSLGEGGPEAFF
TRBV19 | CASSTWVPVLGRTGELFF
TRBV10-3 | CAISDRVDSNQPQHF
TRBV28 | CASSLEQGGNQPQHF